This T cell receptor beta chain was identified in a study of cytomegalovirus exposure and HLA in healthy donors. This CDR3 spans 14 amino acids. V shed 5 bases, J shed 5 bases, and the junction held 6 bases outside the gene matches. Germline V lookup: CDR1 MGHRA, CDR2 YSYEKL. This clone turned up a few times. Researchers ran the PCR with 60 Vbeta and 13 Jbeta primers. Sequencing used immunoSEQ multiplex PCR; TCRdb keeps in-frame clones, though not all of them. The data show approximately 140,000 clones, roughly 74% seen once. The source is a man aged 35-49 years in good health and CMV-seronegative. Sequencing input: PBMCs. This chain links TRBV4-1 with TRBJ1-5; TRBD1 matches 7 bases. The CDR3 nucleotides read TGCGCCAGCAGCGTAGGGGGCTGGGATCAGCCCCAGCATTTT. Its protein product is CASSVGGWDQPQHF.